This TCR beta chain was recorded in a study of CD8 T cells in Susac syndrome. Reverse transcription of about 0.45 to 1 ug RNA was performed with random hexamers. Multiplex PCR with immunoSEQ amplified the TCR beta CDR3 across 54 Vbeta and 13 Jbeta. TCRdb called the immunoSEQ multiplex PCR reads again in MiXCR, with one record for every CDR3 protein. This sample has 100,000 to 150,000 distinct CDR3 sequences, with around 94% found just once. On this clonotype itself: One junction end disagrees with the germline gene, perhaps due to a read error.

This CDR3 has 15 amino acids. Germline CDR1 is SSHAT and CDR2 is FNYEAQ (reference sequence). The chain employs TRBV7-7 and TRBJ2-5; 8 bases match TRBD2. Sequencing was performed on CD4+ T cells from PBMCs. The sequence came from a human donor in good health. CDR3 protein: CASSLDGRAQETQYF. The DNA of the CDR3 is TGTGCTAGCAGCTTAGACGGGAGGGCCCAAGAGACCCAGTACTTC.